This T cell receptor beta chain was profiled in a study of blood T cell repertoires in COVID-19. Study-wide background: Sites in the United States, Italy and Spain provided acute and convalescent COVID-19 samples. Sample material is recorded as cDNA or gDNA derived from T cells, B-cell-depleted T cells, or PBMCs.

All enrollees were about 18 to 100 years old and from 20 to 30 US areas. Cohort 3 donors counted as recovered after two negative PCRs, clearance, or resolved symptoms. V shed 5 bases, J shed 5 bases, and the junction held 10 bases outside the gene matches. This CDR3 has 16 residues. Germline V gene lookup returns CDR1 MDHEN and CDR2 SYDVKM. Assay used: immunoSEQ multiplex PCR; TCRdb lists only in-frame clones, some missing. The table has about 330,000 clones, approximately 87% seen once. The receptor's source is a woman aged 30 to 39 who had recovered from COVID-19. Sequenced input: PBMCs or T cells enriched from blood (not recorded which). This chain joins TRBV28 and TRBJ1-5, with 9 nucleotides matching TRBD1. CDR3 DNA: TGTGCCAGCAGTCTGAACGGACAGGGGCTCGATCAGCCCCAGCATTTT. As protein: CASSLNGQGLDQPQHF.